The source of this TCR beta chain is a study of T cell clones after liver transplantation. Method: immunoSEQ multiplex PCR; TCRdb's copy keeps in-frame clones and lacks some. The table includes about 20,000 clones, 78% detected once. The CDR3 sequence is 17 residues long. The V end was cut by 4 bases, the J end by 4 bases, with 22 bases between. Germline V gene sequence: CDR1 LNHNV, CDR2 YYDKDF (reference sequence). The TCR comes from a human patient who received a liver transplant. Some of the T cells may derive from the graft donor. This chain links TRBV15 with TRBJ1-2; D is unclear. Here the sequenced sample was CD8+ T cells from blood, taken more than 53 months after liver transplant. CDR3 in DNA: TGTGCCACCAGCACGTCGCAACGGTGTGGAAAGACCTATGGCTACACCTTC. Its protein is CATSTSQRCGKTYGYTF.